This TCR beta chain was documented in a study of chemoradiotherapy in HPV16-positive cancers. Notes on the study in general: Candidate HPV-specific clones and E7-related TCR motifs grew in tumor during treatment. Better recurrence-free survival went with HPV-responsive T-cell expansion in HPV16-positive patients.

About this clone: Its matching antigen is unknown.

V was trimmed by 1 base and J by 6 bases, leaving 12 bases between them. Per the germline V gene, CDR1 is LGHNA and CDR2 is YNFKEQ. The length of the CDR3 is 15 residues. This table comes from immunoSEQ multiplex PCR, and its TCRdb copy is limited to in-frame clones, with some not included. The profile covers 19,000 or so clones, with 85% to 95% appearing a single time and approximately 14% taken by the ten largest. This clonotype originated in a human donor with HPV-associated anogenital cancer. The chain uses TRBV4-2 and TRBJ2-2; D ambiguous. The input for sequencing was blood, taken from a patient who underwent chemoradiotherapy. This CDR3 reads CASSQGNGISGELFF. The CDR3, as DNA: TGTGCCAGCAGCCAAGGCAATGGGATATCCGGGGAGCTGTTTTTT.